This T cell receptor (beta chain) was obtained from a study of blood T cells in healthy people across ages. Next came a second PCR, run for roughly 7 to 12 cycles, which used a sample-barcoded 5' primer along with a J-beta primer mix. One entry per CDR3 protein results from TCRdb running MiXCR on the 5' RACE reads. Of 450,000 to 700,000 distinct CDR3 sequences detected, 27% appear once; the ten largest clones hold about a fifth. This clonotype showed up just a few times. The antigen is not known. Overall study results and limits: A roughly linear age-dependent decrease characterized TCR beta diversity per million T cells.

The CDR3 length is 13 residues. In germline, CDR1 is DFQATT, CDR2 SNEGSKA (reference sequence). This chain joins TRBV20-1 and TRBJ2-5; 7 bases match TRBD2. TRBJ2-1 explains the end of the DNA better; the J call may be wrong. The sample consisted of blood. This TCR was recovered from a woman in her sixties or seventies in good health. The CDR3 coding sequence is TGCAGCCGGATAGCGAGGGGCGGGGGTGAGCAGTTCTTC. Amino acids: CSRIARGGGEQFF.